This T cell receptor beta chain stems from a study of blood T cell repertoires in COVID-19. About the study: Sample material is recorded as cDNA or gDNA derived from T cells, B-cell-depleted T cells, or PBMCs.

Participants came from 24 US areas, aged roughly 18 to 89 years. Authors' data handling: Estimates of nucleated cell counts were drawn from the amplification of reference gene primers. The data were produced by immunoSEQ multiplex PCR, yet TCRdb's version contains in-frame clones alone and is incomplete. V, J and clone size reflect that table, while D and trimming were determined from the DNA. The sample lists over 200,000 clones; 84% were seen once. The CDR3 covers 14 residues. Germline-derived CDR1 and CDR2 are SGHTA and FQGNSA. The germline V and J ends were trimmed by 1 base and 9 bases, with 13 bases remaining between them.

The clonotype comes from a middle-aged woman who had recovered from COVID-19. The gene calls are TRBV7-2 and TRBJ2-4; D gene ambiguous. Sequenced: PBMCs or T cells enriched from blood (not recorded which). Here the CDR3 DNA reads TGTGCCAGCAGCTTAGATGGTAGCTCGGGCATTCAGTACTTC. This sequence encodes CASSLDGSSGIQYF.